This is a list of T cell receptor beta chains from one sample in a study of radiation and T cells in renal cell carcinoma. Method: immunoSEQ multiplex PCR; TCRdb's copy keeps in-frame clones and lacks some. The sample holds about 22,000 clones, around 46% seen once. The sequenced sample was tumor tissue, obtained from a patient whose treatment included radiotherapy and nephrectomy. These receptor sequences come from a woman between 45 and 60 years old with renal cell carcinoma. Both conserved end residues are part of each CDR3. D genes are given only for firm matches. Clone sizes are given selectively: once, few, many, or a class where the clone is expanded.

TRBV7-9	.	.	TRBJ1-2	16	CASSQGSGTENYGYTF	TGTGCCAGCAGCCAGGGGTCAGGGACGGAGAACTATGGCTACACCTTC
TRBV5-1	TRBD1	few	TRBJ1-2	13	CASSSGTGEGYTF	TGCGCCAGCAGCTCCGGGACAGGGGAGGGCTACACCTTC
TRBV11-2	.	.	TRBJ1-4	17	CASSLGIITDKNEKLFF	TGTGCCAGCAGCTTAGGTATCATCACGGATAAGAATGAAAAACTGTTTTTT
TRBV27	.	.	TRBJ2-7	15	CASSPRIERTYEQYF	TGTGCCAGCAGTCCAAGGATCGAGCGGACCTACGAGCAGTACTTC
TRBV6-5	TRBD1	.	TRBJ2-7	14	CASSEIGQGYEQYF	TGTGCCAGCAGTGAAATAGGACAGGGCTACGAGCAGTACTTC
TRBV2	.	.	TRBJ2-2	13	CASSEGNTGELFF	TGTGCCAGCAGTGAAGGGAACACCGGGGAGCTGTTTTTT
TRBV19	.	few	TRBJ2-1	15	CASSMDSSLYNEQFF	TGTGCCAGTAGTATGGACAGTTCCCTCTACAATGAGCAGTTCTTC
TRBV18	TRBD1	.	TRBJ1-4	16	CASSPSQGDRGEKLFF	TGTGCCAGCTCACCTTCACAGGGGGATCGCGGTGAAAAACTGTTTTTT
TRBV4-1	.	.	TRBJ1-2	14	CASSQDIGSYGYTF	TGCGCCAGCAGCCAAGATATCGGAAGCTATGGCTACACCTTC
TRBV4-2	TRBD2	.	TRBJ2-3	18	CASSLMGTSGGTVDTQYF	TGTGCCAGCAGCCTCATGGGGACTAGCGGGGGAACGGTAGATACGCAGTATTTT
TRBV2	TRBD1	.	TRBJ2-7	15	CASREPGQGAREQYF	TGTGCCAGCAGGGAACCGGGACAGGGGGCGCGAGAGCAGTACTTC
TRBV4-1	.	few	TRBJ1-4	15	CASSPQQGFKEKLFF	TGCGCCAGCAGCCCACAACAGGGTTTCAAGGAAAAACTGTTTTTT
TRBV6-1	.	few	TRBJ1-1	14	CASSEGTWNTEAFF	TGTGCCAGCAGTGAGGGGACATGGAACACTGAAGCTTTCTTT
TRBV6-5	.	once	TRBJ2-3	15	CASSYRFPSLDTQYF	TGTGCCAGCAGTTATAGGTTTCCATCCCTGGATACGCAGTATTTT
TRBV6-5	.	few	TRBJ2-7	11	CASRRLYEQYF	TGTGCCAGCAGAAGGTTATACGAGCAGTACTTC
TRBV6-5	TRBD1	.	TRBJ1-1	15	CASSEPTGGDTEAFF	TGTGCCAGCAGCGAGCCGACAGGGGGGGACACTGAAGCTTTCTTT
TRBV19	.	.	TRBJ2-7	15	CASGTGGGITYEQYF	TGTGCCAGTGGGACCGGCGGCGGTATAACCTACGAGCAGTACTTC
TRBV7-3	.	many	TRBJ2-5	13	CASSMTPQETQYF	TGTGCCAGCAGCATGACACCTCAAGAGACCCAGTACTTC
TRBV7-9	TRBD2	many	TRBJ2-3	16	CASSPRPGGAGDTQYF	TGTGCCAGCAGTCCCCGACCGGGGGGGGCCGGGGATACGCAGTATTTT
TRBV12-5	TRBD1	few	TRBJ1-4	15	CASGTIQGATEKLFF	TGTGCTAGTGGTACCATACAGGGGGCTACGGAAAAACTGTTTTTT
TRBV5-3	.	.	TRBJ1-2	12	CARSLAGNGYTF	TGTGCCAGAAGCTTGGCAGGGAACGGCTACACCTTC
TRBV18	.	.	TRBJ1-5	15	CASSPGRVSNQPQHF	TGTGCCAGCTCACCGGGGAGGGTGAGCAATCAGCCCCAGCATTTT
TRBV13	.	.	TRBJ2-2	13	CASSLQQSWELFF	TGTGCCAGCAGCTTACAGCAATCCTGGGAGCTGTTTTTT
TRBV30	TRBD1	.	TRBJ1-1	15	CAWSVPPGGDTEAFF	TGTGCCTGGAGTGTACCTCCAGGGGGTGACACTGAAGCTTTCTTT
TRBV30	TRBD2	.	TRBJ2-7	13	CAWSVLGEGEQYF	TGTGCCTGGAGTGTACTCGGGGAGGGGGAGCAGTACTTC
TRBV18	.	.	TRBJ2-5	15	CASSPLILTQETQYF	TGTGCCAGCTCACCACTTATTCTGACCCAAGAGACCCAGTACTTC
TRBV2	.	.	TRBJ1-2	15	CASRKDNPTNYGYTF	TGTGCCAGCAGAAAAGACAACCCGACGAACTATGGCTACACCTTC
TRBV7-2	.	.	TRBJ1-2	15	CASSLLPGQNYGYTF	TGTGCCAGCAGCTTACTTCCAGGGCAGAACTATGGCTACACCTTC
TRBV25-1	.	.	TRBJ2-5	12	CATTTVQETQYF	TGTGCCACCACGACAGTACAAGAGACCCAGTACTTC
TRBV5-4	TRBD2	.	TRBJ2-7	15	CASSLGLADPYEQYF	TGTGCCAGCAGCTTGGGACTAGCGGACCCCTACGAGCAGTACTTC
TRBV29-1	TRBD1	.	TRBJ1-2	13	CSVGDSVNYGYTF	TGCAGCGTGGGGGACAGCGTTAACTATGGCTACACCTTC
TRBV19	.	few	TRBJ1-1	12	CASSIPGRLAFF	TGTGCCAGTAGTATCCCAGGGAGGTTGGCTTTCTTT